The T cell receptor (beta chain) under discussion was sequenced for a study of tissue T cells after allogeneic stem cell transplantation. Study results and limitations: Limitations included a small, clinically heterogeneous cohort and limited sampling depth. Shared clones across patients were few; motif clustering revealed tissue-specific shared signatures.

This CDR3 has 13 amino acids. V was clipped by 5 bases and J by 3 bases; unmatched bases: 1. Germline V gene sequence: CDR1 GFQATS, CDR2 STVNSAI. As to time point: mouse harvest day 14 after allogeneic transplant. Each mouse received 10^7 T-cell-depleted marrow cells plus 10^6 splenic CD5+ T cells by tail vein. The assay was immunoSEQ multiplex PCR, and TCRdb's table has in-frame clones only and misses some. The table records over 4,500 clones, about 44% of them present only once. With respect to this clone: Its target is not known. Genes and germline are mouse. The CDR3 end falls 1 residue outside the read, so it is completed with the germline J gene.

The clonotype was recovered from a female BALB/c mouse given C57BL/6 T cells with graft-versus-host disease after an allogeneic hematopoietic cell transplant. The V call is TRBV20, the J call TRBJ2-1; 10 bases match TRBD2. Sequenced input: gut tissue. CDR3 in amino acids: CGAGLGVYAEQFF. CDR3 DNA (partial): TGTGGTGCTGGACTGGGGGTCTATGCTGAGCAGTTC.